This entry is about one TCR beta chain. This sample was taken from a study of STAT5B mutations in CD4+ large granular lymphocyte leukemia. The data were produced by immunoSEQ multiplex PCR, yet TCRdb's version contains in-frame clones alone and is incomplete. The sample has 48,000 or so clones; about 70% are singletons. The CDR3 totals 12 residues. Germline V lookup: CDR1 MNHNY, CDR2 SVGAGI (reference sequence). V lost 5 bases to trimming and J lost 8 bases, with 12 bases between them. The sequenced sample was CD4+ T cells from blood buffy coats. The chain combines TRBV6-6 with TRBJ1-2; D gene uncertain. This clonotype originated in a human donor in good health. The CDR3 sequence: CASSALAEGYTF. The CDR3 DNA reads TGTGCCAGCAGTGCCCTAGCTGAGGGCTACACCTTC.